The 23 T cell receptor beta chains reported below all come from one sample, sequenced in a study of shared clonotypes between healthy human individuals. This table comes from immunoSEQ multiplex PCR, and its TCRdb copy is limited to in-frame clones, with some not included. The repertoire has a few million clones, 85% to 95% of them found once; the top ten carry 0.11% to 0.15%. The source material was naive CD4+ T cells sorted from blood. Subset defined: CD45RA+ positively selected. These receptors originate from a man aged 18-30 years in good health.

This clone was observed a handful of times. The chain couples TRBV2 to TRBJ1-4, with D tentatively TRBD1 (5 bases). Germline CDR1 reads SNHLY; CDR2 reads FYNNEI. The CDR3 has 13 amino acids. V was shortened by 7 bases and J by 6 bases, with 12 bases between the two germline ends. CDR3 loop: CASIRGKDEKLFF. The CDR3 region has the DNA TGTGCCAGCATTCGGGGGAAAGATGAAAAACTGTTTTTT.

The chain employs TRBV30 and TRBJ1-2; D call uncertain. The V gene lost 2 bases and the J gene lost 7 bases, with 8 bases spanning the gap. CDR1 is GTSNPN and CDR2 is SVGIG in the germline V gene (reference sequence). The CDR3 has 11 amino acids. The CDR3 sequence: CAWSWALGYTF. The CDR3, as DNA: TGTGCCTGGAGTTGGGCGCTTGGCTACACCTTC.

The chain uses TRBV25-1 and TRBJ2-3; maybe TRBD2 (6 bases). Germline lookup yields CDR1 MGHDK and CDR2 SYGVNS. The V and J ends lost 5 bases and 2 bases respectively, with 11 bases between them. The CDR3 has 14 amino acids. As DNA, the CDR3 is TGTGCCAGCAGTCGGGCGGGGTCCACAGATACGCAGTATTTT. It is translated as CASSRAGSTDTQYF.

This clone has just a few counts. The chain recombines TRBV7-6 with TRBJ1-1; D gene uncertain. The germline V gene encodes CDR1 SGHVS and CDR2 FNYEAQ. The CDR3 length is 12 residues. The V end was cut by 4 bases, the J end by 5 bases, with 8 bases between. The DNA of the CDR3 is TGTGCCAGCAGCTCCCCGGGGACTGAAGCTTTCTTT. This sequence encodes CASSSPGTEAFF.

V and J are TRBV9 and TRBJ1-2; 8 bases match TRBD1. The ends lost 4 bases at V and 1 base at J; junction bases unmatched: 9. Germline V gives CDR1 SGDLS, CDR2 YYNGEE. This CDR3 comprises 16 residues. The chain's CDR3 is CASSPIPQGDNYGYTF. CDR3 nucleotides: TGTGCCAGCAGCCCCATACCACAGGGGGATAACTATGGCTACACCTTC.

This sequence joins TRBV6-5 and TRBJ1-6; no clear D. Germline assignment: CDR1 MNHEY and CDR2 SVGAGI. Trimming left V 8 bases short and J 6 bases short, with 11 bases between. This CDR3 region has 13 residues. This CDR3 reads CASSPQINSPLHF. Here the CDR3 DNA reads TGTGCCAGCTCCCCGCAGATTAATTCACCCCTCCACTTT.

This clone was seen just once. This chain links TRBV5-5 with TRBJ2-3, with a possible D match to TRBD2 (5 bases). CDR3 length: 14 amino acids. V lost 0 bases and J 5 bases, leaving 10 bases between the germline ends. Per germline, CDR1 SGHKS and CDR2 YYEKEE (reference sequence). This CDR3 is CASSLELAGDTQYF. Here the CDR3 DNA reads TGTGCCAGCAGCTTGGAGCTAGCAGGAGATACGCAGTATTTT. Filled out from reference TRBV5-5 and TRBJ2-3, the complete variable domain reads DAGVTQSPTHLIKTRGQQVTLRCSPISGHKSVSWYQQVLGQGPQFIFQYYEKEERGRGNFPDRFSARQFPNYSSELNVNALLLGDSALYLCASSLELAGDTQYFGPGTRLTVL.

This chain joins TRBV5-1 and TRBJ2-7; 7 bases map to TRBD1. The CDR3 contains 11 residues. J was trimmed by 9 bases and V by 4 bases; bases with no gene match: 4. Germline V gives CDR1 SGHRS, CDR2 YFSETQ. The CDR3 coding sequence is TGCGCCAGCAGCGACTCAGGGGGGCAGTACTTC. Amino acid sequence: CASSDSGGQYF.

The chain links TRBV2 to TRBJ2-7, with D perhaps TRBD1 (7 bases). Germline V gene lookup returns CDR1 SNHLY and CDR2 FYNNEI. This CDR3 has 14 residues. Trimming removed 7 bases at V and 3 bases at J, with 16 bases between. As DNA, the CDR3 is TGTGCCAGCAATTTGCGGGACAGCTTCTACGAGCAGTACTTC. Its protein product is CASNLRDSFYEQYF. Variable domain in full (rest from reference TRBV2 and TRBJ2-7): EPEVTQTPSHQVTQMGQEVILRCVPISNHLYFYWYRQILGQKVEFLVSFYNNEISEKSEIFDDQFSVERPDGSNFTLKIRSTKLEDSAMYFCASNLRDSFYEQYFGPGTRLTVT.

The chain is built from TRBV6-5 and TRBJ1-1, with TRBD1 as a possible D gene (6 bases). There are 13 residues in the CDR3. Germline loops: CDR1 MNHEY, CDR2 SVGAGI. V was clipped by 7 bases and J by 5 bases, with 14 bases between them. The CDR3: CASTIQGRTEAFF. CDR3 nucleotides: TGTGCCAGCACGATACAGGGCCGGACTGAAGCTTTCTTT.

The chain has TRBV6-5 and TRBJ2-7, with 9 nucleotides matching TRBD1. This CDR3 has 13 amino acids. V lost 10 bases, J lost 2 bases, and 6 bases stayed unmatched. CDR1 and CDR2 from the germline V gene are MNHEY and SVGAGI. Here the CDR3 reads CAIRGTGPYEQYF. CDR3 in DNA: TGTGCCATCAGGGGGACAGGGCCCTACGAGCAGTACTTC.

J is TRBJ2-3 and V is TRBV5-1; 10 bases map to TRBD2. The V and J ends lost 4 bases and 2 bases, in that order; junction bases with no gene match: 7. In germline, CDR1 is SGHRS, CDR2 YFSETQ. The CDR3 totals 16 residues. The CDR3 coding sequence is TGCGCCAGCAGCCTCGGACTAGCGGACCTCACAGATACGCAGTATTTT. Amino acid sequence: CASSLGLADLTDTQYF.

This sequence joins TRBV19 and TRBJ2-1; D not certain. The CDR3 covers 14 residues. Looked up from germline, CDR1 is LNHDA and CDR2 is SQIVND (reference sequence). V dropped 5 bases and J dropped 4 bases, with 12 bases sitting between them. Written as DNA, the CDR3 is TGTGCCAGTAGTCGCCCCGGGCCATACAATGAGCAGTTCTTC. Encoded protein: CASSRPGPYNEQFF. The whole variable domain, filled in from reference TRBV19 and TRBJ2-1, reads DGGITQSPKYLFRKEGQNVTLSCEQNLNHDAMYWYRQDPGQGLRLIYYSQIVNDFQKGDIAEGYSVSREKKESFPLTVTSAQKNPTAFYLCASSRPGPYNEQFFGPGTRLTVL.

This clone has only one observation. The chain carries TRBV6-5 and TRBJ1-1; 7 nucleotides line up with TRBD1. Germline V gives CDR1 MNHEY, CDR2 SVGAGI. The CDR3 runs to 14 residues. Losses at the gene ends were 5 bases for V and 12 bases for J; bases not matched to a gene: 15. Here the CDR3 reads CASSTTSRTGRTFF. The CDR3 bases are TGTGCCAGCAGTACAACGAGTAGGACAGGACGGACTTTCTTT.

In its sample, this clone was seen once. This same CDR3 is encoded by further DNA sequences in the sample. J is TRBJ2-5 and V is TRBV7-2; 8 bases map to TRBD2. From germline, CDR1 is SGHTA and CDR2 FQGNSA. This CDR3 region has 14 residues. V dropped 5 bases and J dropped 5; count of bases not matched to a gene: 7. The CDR3 DNA sequence: TGTGCCAGCAGCCTGAGCGGGAGAGGGGAGACCCAGTACTTC. Translated: CASSLSGRGETQYF.

This chain uses TRBV6-6 with TRBJ2-1; TRBD2 matches at 15 bases. The CDR3 runs 16 residues. The germline V gene encodes CDR1 MNHNY and CDR2 SVGAGI (reference sequence). The junction had 5 bases not matched to a gene; V was cut back by 7 bases and J by 4 bases. CDR3 sequence: CASTRTSGRVYNEQFF. The CDR3 bases are TGTGCCAGCACCCGGACTAGCGGGAGGGTTTACAATGAGCAGTTCTTC.

For the CDR3, the DNA is TGTGCCAGCAGCCCAAATGTAGGCAGTCACTACGAGCAGTACTTC. Amino acid sequence: CASSPNVGSHYEQYF. The chain is built from TRBV9 and TRBJ2-7; D gene ambiguous. Germline V gives CDR1 SGDLS, CDR2 YYNGEE. Trimming shortened V by 4 bases and J by 3 bases, and 17 bases separated the two germline ends. The CDR3 has 15 amino acids.

The J gene is TRBJ2-3, the V gene TRBV6-6, with D possibly TRBD1 on 5 matching bases. Germline assignment: CDR1 MNHNY and CDR2 SVGAGI (reference sequence). Trimming cost V 5 bases and J 3 bases, with 15 bases left between them. This CDR3 comprises 15 residues. The CDR3 coding sequence is TGTGCCAGCAGTCCCTCAGGGATTAGTACAGATACGCAGTATTTT. It codes for CASSPSGISTDTQYF.

V usage is TRBV6-5 and J usage is TRBJ2-7; a possible D gene is TRBD2 (6 bases). V lost 10 bases to trimming and J lost 10 bases, with 23 bases between them. The CDR3 spans 13 residues. Germline-derived CDR1 and CDR2 are MNHEY and SVGAGI. CDR3 loop: CATLSPGAYLQYF. In DNA, the CDR3 is TGTGCCACCCTTTCCCCGGGAGCATATCTTCAGTACTTC.

This chain joins TRBV5-1 and TRBJ2-2; D is possibly TRBD2 (6 bases). Trimming cost V 2 bases and J 0 bases, with 14 bases left between them. The CDR3 is 17 residues long. Germline lookup yields CDR1 SGHRS and CDR2 YFSETQ. CDR3 in DNA: TGCGCCAGCAGCTTCTCCCGGGGGTCGGCGAACACCGGGGAGCTGTTTTTT. Translating it yields CASSFSRGSANTGELFF.

The table lists this clone with a count of one. This rearrangement joins TRBV6-6 to TRBJ1-1; 8 positions agree with TRBD1. Germline-derived CDR1 and CDR2 are MNHNY and SVGAGI (reference sequence). CDR3 length equals 12 residues. The V gene end was trimmed by 6 bases and the J gene end by 11 bases; junction bases not matched to a gene: 8. The CDR3: CASRPTQGEAFF. The CDR3, as DNA: TGTGCCAGCAGACCAACACAGGGGGAGGCTTTCTTT.

The J gene is TRBJ1-1, the V gene TRBV5-1; D gene ambiguous. The CDR3 has 14 amino acids. Germline values: CDR1 SGHRS, CDR2 YFSETQ. The ends were cut back, 2 bases at V and 2 bases at J, with 10 bases in the middle. For the CDR3, the DNA is TGCGCCAGCAGCTTAAGTCAGTCCAACACTGAAGCTTTCTTT. It specifies CASSLSQSNTEAFF.

This clone was seen a single time. V and J are TRBV28 and TRBJ1-1; possibly TRBD1 for D (5 bases). V shed 7 bases and J shed 1 base, with 10 bases lying between them. The CDR3 consists of 13 residues. In germline, CDR1 is MDHEN, CDR2 SYDVKM. The CDR3 nucleotides are TGTGCCAGCACCCCGGGGACGAACACTGAAGCTTTCTTT. It is translated as CASTPGTNTEAFF. Full variable domain (missing parts from reference TRBV28 and TRBJ1-1): DVKVTQSSRYLVKRTGEKVFLECVQDMDHENMFWYRQDPGLGLRLIYFSYDVKMKEKGDIPEGYSVSREKKERFSLILESASTNQTSMYLCASTPGTNTEAFFGQGTRLTVV.